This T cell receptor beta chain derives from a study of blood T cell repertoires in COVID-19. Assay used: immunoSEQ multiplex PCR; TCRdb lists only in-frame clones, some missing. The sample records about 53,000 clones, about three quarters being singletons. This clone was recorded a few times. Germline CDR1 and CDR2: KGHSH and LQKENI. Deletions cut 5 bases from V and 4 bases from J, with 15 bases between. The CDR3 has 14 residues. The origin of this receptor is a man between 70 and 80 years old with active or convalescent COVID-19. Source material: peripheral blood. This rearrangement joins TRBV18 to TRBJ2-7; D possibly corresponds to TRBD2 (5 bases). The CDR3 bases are TGTGCCAGCTCATCGGGTCTTGGAGGATACGAGCAGTACTTC. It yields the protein CASSSGLGGYEQYF. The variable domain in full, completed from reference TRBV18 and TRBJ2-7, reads NAGVMQNPRHLVRRRGQEARLRCSPMKGHSHVYWYRQLPEEGLKFMVYLQKENIIDESGMPKERFSAEFPKEGPSILRIQQVVRGDSAAYFCASSSGLGGYEQYFGPGTRLTVT.